A single sample is the source of the 26 T cell receptor beta chains below, sequenced in a study of radiotherapy plus CTLA-4 blockade in lung cancer (dated by TCRdb to 2016 to 2019). Library construction relied on the immunoSEQ multiplex PCR assay. Entries here come from immuneACCESS through TCRdb and include only in-frame sequences with V and J called. Some clones fail to appear in such tables; in the studies checked, an unresolved V gene covers under half of the shortfall, and the cause of the remainder is unknown. In this sample the table shows about 49,000 clones, more than 75% of which occur a single time. Together, the top ten hold around a quarter of the sample. This specimen consisted of peripheral blood, obtained from a patient treated with radiotherapy plus ipilimumab. These receptors all stem from a human donor with non-small cell lung cancer whose response to radiotherapy plus ipilimumab could not be evaluated.

The rearrangement links TRBV7-9 to TRBJ2-5; 9 bases fit TRBD1. The DNA end favors TRBJ2-7, so the J call may be wrong. The CDR3 consists of 15 residues. Germline assignment: CDR1 SEHNR and CDR2 FQNEAQ (reference sequence). The CDR3 bases are TGTGCCAGCAGCTCCACAGACAGGGGGGGCGACGAGCAGTACTTC. This encodes CASSSTDRGGDEQYF.

A single count supports this clone. The V call is TRBV19, the J call TRBJ1-2, with 9 positions matching TRBD1. Germline CDR1 is LNHDA and CDR2 is SQIVND (reference sequence). V shed 2 bases, J shed 5 bases, and the junction held 3 bases outside the gene matches. The CDR3 is made up of 14 amino acids. DNA for the CDR3: TGTGCCAGTAGTATATGGACAGGGGAATATGGCTACACCTTC. It yields the protein CASSIWTGEYGYTF. The variable domain in full, completed from reference TRBV19 and TRBJ1-2, reads DGGITQSPKYLFRKEGQNVTLSCEQNLNHDAMYWYRQDPGQGLRLIYYSQIVNDFQKGDIAEGYSVSREKKESFPLTVTSAQKNPTAFYLCASSIWTGEYGYTFGSGTRLTVV.

The chain carries TRBV28 and TRBJ1-5, with no clear D. The germline gives CDR1 MDHEN, CDR2 SYDVKM. The CDR3 contains 12 residues. Between the trimmed V and J ends, which lost 7 bases and 6 bases, there was a span of 10 bases. The CDR3 here is CASNVRGQPQHF. CDR3 in DNA: TGTGCCAGCAACGTCCGGGGTCAGCCCCAGCATTTT.

This clone was observed a single time. This chain joins TRBV19 and TRBJ2-6; tentatively, D is TRBD2 (6 bases). Trimming left V 5 bases short and J 3 bases short, with 8 bases between. The CDR3 extends over 14 amino acids. The germline gives CDR1 LNHDA, CDR2 SQIVND (reference sequence). The CDR3 region is CASSPGGGANVLTF. CDR3 coding DNA: TGTGCCAGTAGTCCCGGGGGTGGGGCCAACGTCCTGACTTTC.

V is TRBV28 and J is TRBJ1-2, with D unclear. V was shortened by 1 base and J by 4 bases, with 10 bases between the two germline ends. Germline CDR1 MDHEN, CDR2 SYDVKM. CDR3 size: 14 residues. CDR3 in amino acids: CASSLLSGLYGYTF. The CDR3 DNA follows: TGTGCCAGCAGTTTATTATCAGGACTCTATGGCTACACCTTC.

The genes are TRBV27 and TRBJ1-2, with D maybe TRBD1 (5 bases). Trimming pared 8 bases from V and 2 bases from J, leaving 21 bases between. The CDR3 loop spans 16 amino acids. Germline CDR1 is MNHEY and CDR2 is SMNVEV (reference sequence). In DNA form, the CDR3 reads TGTGCCAGCGGATTTTGGACGGGGGGAGGAAACTATGGCTACACCTTC. Its translation: CASGFWTGGGNYGYTF.

The chain recombines TRBV7-9 with TRBJ1-4, with 7 bases fitting TRBD1. V lost 0 bases and J lost 7; bases outside the gene matches: 2. Germline CDR1 is SEHNR and CDR2 is FQNEAQ (reference sequence). This CDR3 spans 14 amino acids. The DNA for the CDR3 is TGTGCCAGCAGCTTAGCACAGGGGAGTGAAAAACTGTTTTTT. Its protein product is CASSLAQGSEKLFF.

The chain joins TRBV28 to TRBJ1-2, with 7 bases aligning to TRBD1. This CDR3 has 18 amino acids. The germline V gene has CDR1 MDHEN and CDR2 SYDVKM. The J segment lost 8 bases and the V segment lost 7 bases, leaving 25 bases of the junction unmatched. The CDR3 DNA is TGTGCCAGCATCAAGTTCACGGAAGGTCTGGGACAGTTCGGAGGCTACACCTTC. As protein: CASIKFTEGLGQFGGYTF.

The chain links TRBV28 to TRBJ2-2, with D perhaps TRBD2 (6 bases). The CDR3 loop spans 17 amino acids. V lost 5 bases, J lost 0 bases, and 16 bases lay in between. Germline V gene lookup returns CDR1 MDHEN and CDR2 SYDVKM. CDR3 nucleotide sequence: TGTGCCAGCAGTGTTTTATTAGGACTATCGAACACCGGGGAGCTGTTTTTT. Amino acids: CASSVLLGLSNTGELFF. The whole variable domain, remainder taken from reference TRBV28 and TRBJ2-2, is DVKVTQSSRYLVKRTGEKVFLECVQDMDHENMFWYRQDPGLGLRLIYFSYDVKMKEKGDIPEGYSVSREKKERFSLILESASTNQTSMYLCASSVLLGLSNTGELFFGEGSRLTVL.

In nucleotides, the CDR3 is TGTGCCAGCAGCCTAATGGGGGGTGAGCAGTTCTTC. Protein: CASSLMGGEQFF. The V call is TRBV11-3, the J call TRBJ2-1, with a possible D match to TRBD2 (6 bases). Germline CDR1 reads SGHNT; CDR2 reads YENEEA. The V end was cut by 5 bases, the J end by 9 bases, with 11 bases between. The CDR3 runs to 12 residues.

The genes are TRBV5-1 and TRBJ1-4, with TRBD1 matching 10 bases. The CDR3 extends over 15 amino acids. The ends lost 3 bases at V and 5 bases at J; junction bases unmatched: 4. Germline CDR1 and CDR2: SGHRS and YFSETQ. The CDR3 nucleotides are TGCGCCAGCAGCTCCAGGGACAGGGGAAATGAAAAACTGTTTTTT. Translated: CASSSRDRGNEKLFF.

For the CDR3, the DNA is TGTGCCAGCAGGCCCGGTCTTGTGGATACGCAGTATTTT. It is translated as CASRPGLVDTQYF. The V call is TRBV27, the J call TRBJ2-3; no clear D. CDR1 and CDR2 (germline): MNHEY, SMNVEV (reference sequence). V was pared by 6 bases and J by 6 bases, with 13 bases between. The CDR3 totals 13 residues.

The chain joins TRBV5-6 to TRBJ2-5; D is unresolved. In germline, CDR1 is SGHDT, CDR2 YYEEEE. The CDR3 covers 14 residues. The V end lost 1 base, the J end lost 1 base, and 8 bases lay between the germline ends. Here the CDR3 reads CASSLRISQETQYF. CDR3 sequence (DNA): TGTGCCAGCAGCTTGAGAATCAGCCAAGAGACCCAGTACTTC.

The V gene is TRBV15, the J gene TRBJ1-4; D gene ambiguous. In germline, CDR1 is LNHNV, CDR2 YYDKDF (reference sequence). Trimming removed 5 bases from V and 2 bases from J, with 6 bases in between. The CDR3 runs to 13 residues. The CDR3 nucleotides are TGTGCCACCAGCTCAGGTACTAATGAAAAACTGTTTTTT. This encodes CATSSGTNEKLFF.

The J gene is TRBJ1-1, the V gene TRBV5-1; 7 positions agree with TRBD1. Germline V gives CDR1 SGHRS, CDR2 YFSETQ. The CDR3 is made up of 14 amino acids. V lost 2 bases and J lost 4; bases outside the gene matches: 5. This CDR3 is CASSFEGAPTEAFF. In DNA form, the CDR3 reads TGCGCCAGCAGCTTTGAGGGGGCACCCACTGAAGCTTTCTTT.

The V and J genes are TRBV27 and TRBJ2-3; 11 bases are shared with TRBD2. The V and J ends lost 6 bases and 0 bases, in that order; junction bases with no gene match: 11. CDR1 and CDR2 from the germline V gene are MNHEY and SMNVEV (reference sequence). The CDR3 has 18 amino acids. The CDR3 reads CASRVTSGRATSTDTQYF. CDR3 DNA sequence: TGTGCCAGCAGGGTCACTAGCGGGAGAGCTACTAGCACAGATACGCAGTATTTT.

This clone was counted once. The chain combines TRBV15 with TRBJ2-1, with 11 bases lining up with TRBD2. The CDR3 is made up of 17 amino acids. With 0 bases clipped from V and 9 bases from J, the junction kept 10 bases outside the gene matches. From germline, CDR1 is LNHNV and CDR2 YYDKDF (reference sequence). CDR3 region: CATSRDRGSGRATEQFF. The DNA for the CDR3 is TGTGCCACCAGCAGAGATCGTGGTAGCGGGAGGGCTACTGAGCAGTTCTTC.

This rearrangement joins TRBV5-1 to TRBJ2-2, with D perhaps TRBD1 (5 bases). V dropped 0 bases and J dropped 5 bases, with 17 bases sitting between them. The CDR3 is 17 amino acids. The V gene's germline CDR1 is SGHRS and CDR2 YFSETQ. The CDR3 region is CASSLGVRQGRTGELFF. The DNA of the CDR3 is TGCGCCAGCAGCTTGGGTGTTAGGCAGGGCAGGACCGGGGAGCTGTTTTTT.

The chain is built from TRBV9 and TRBJ2-2, with D possibly TRBD2 on 6 matching bases. Germline values: CDR1 SGDLS, CDR2 YYNGEE. This CDR3 is 17 amino acids long. Deletions cut 3 bases from V and 0 bases from J, with 15 bases between. The CDR3: CASSASRLAPNTGELFF. CDR3 in DNA: TGTGCCAGCAGCGCCAGTCGGCTAGCGCCGAACACCGGGGAGCTGTTTTTT.

The chain carries TRBV5-1 and TRBJ2-2, with 11 bases lining up with TRBD1. CDR1 is SGHRS and CDR2 is YFSETQ in the germline V gene. The V gene end was trimmed by 7 bases and the J gene end by 5 bases; junction bases not matched to a gene: 10. This CDR3 comprises 16 residues. The CDR3 DNA is TGCGCCAGCTCCTCGACCGGGACAGGGGGAACCGGGGAGCTGTTTTTT. Amino acid sequence: CASSSTGTGGTGELFF.

The J gene is TRBJ2-5, the V gene TRBV21-1; the table's D call, TRBD2, was not checked against the DNA. TRBV21-1 is annotated as a pseudogene. The length of the CDR3 is 18 residues. The CDR3: CASSSPGGVLRMGETQYF. In DNA, the CDR3 is TGTGCCAGCAGCTCGCCTGGCGGGGTTCTGAGGATGGGAGAGACCCAGTACTTC.

V usage is TRBV9 and J usage is TRBJ2-3; 9 positions agree with TRBD2. Germline V gene sequence: CDR1 SGDLS, CDR2 YYNGEE. The CDR3 totals 18 residues. Germline trimming cut 1 base from V and 4 bases from J; bases unmatched to any gene: 13. The CDR3 loop reads CASSVRGRGGRAPDTQYF. DNA for the CDR3: TGTGCCAGCAGCGTAAGGGGCCGTGGCGGGAGGGCCCCAGATACGCAGTATTTT.

V and J are TRBV9 and TRBJ1-3; a weak D match, TRBD1 (5 bases). Trimming removed 0 bases at V and 2 bases at J, with 12 bases between. This CDR3 contains 16 residues. Per germline, CDR1 SGDLS and CDR2 YYNGEE. The CDR3 DNA follows: TGTGCCAGCAGCGTAGATCCGGGGGGAACTGGAAACACCATATATTTT. Encoded protein: CASSVDPGGTGNTIYF.

This chain joins TRBV4-2 and TRBJ2-1; D is perhaps TRBD2 (5 bases). The length of the CDR3 is 13 residues. Germline V gene data show CDR1 as LGHNA and CDR2 as YNFKEQ. V was cut by 5 bases and J by 5 bases, with 10 bases left in between. CDR3 DNA sequence: TGTGCCAGCAGCAAAGGAGGAGACAATGAGCAGTTCTTC. Its protein is CASSKGGDNEQFF.

The chain joins TRBV18 to TRBJ2-5, with 12 nucleotides matching TRBD2. The germline V gene encodes CDR1 KGHSH and CDR2 LQKENI. The CDR3 runs to 17 residues. Trimming took 5 bases from V and 4 from J; bases not matched to a gene: 11. CDR3 nucleotides: TGTGCCAGCTCAAGGACTAGCGGGGACTTCCAGGGAGAGACCCAGTACTTC. Amino acids: CASSRTSGDFQGETQYF.

The V and J genes are TRBV30 and TRBJ1-1; 9 bases fit TRBD1. Per germline, CDR1 GTSNPN and CDR2 SVGIG (reference sequence). The CDR3 length is 14 residues. After removal of 3 bases from V and 5 bases from J, the junction contained 7 bases not matched to a gene. CDR3 region: CAWSRGQGGTEAFF. CDR3 nucleotide sequence: TGTGCCTGGAGCAGGGGACAGGGCGGGACTGAAGCTTTCTTT.